A single sample is the source of the 27 T cell receptor beta chains below, sequenced in a study of response to subunit inactivated influenza vaccine (dated by TCRdb to 2017 to 2018). The protocol used for the library was RT-PCR. TCRdb records Illumina HiSeq 2500 as the sequencer. TCRdb reanalyzed the raw reads on its own, using fastp at Q25 for trimming and MiXCR for clone calling, and kept in-frame beta chains. Rows merge per CDR3 protein into single entries with the most common DNA and genes. Counted in this sample were 500,000 to 600,000 distinct CDR3 sequences; around 13% of them appeared once. The biggest ten clones account for approximately 12% of the sample. Sequenced material: PBMCs from blood, taken 11 to 12 days after vaccination. The receptors stem from a man aged 50 or older who received an inactivated influenza vaccine. Donor details come from another sample of the same person, matched by shared clones.

The V call is TRBV7-9, the J call TRBJ1-3, with 10 bases aligning to TRBD1. The V and J ends lost 5 bases and 0 bases, in that order; junction bases with no gene match: 4. This CDR3 comprises 16 residues. From germline, CDR1 is SEHNR and CDR2 FQNEAQ (reference sequence). In nucleotides, the CDR3 is TGTGCCAGCAGCCGGGACAGGGGATACTCTGGAAACACCATATATTTT. This codes for CASSRDRGYSGNTIYF.

The sample holds a few counts of this clonotype. This sequence joins TRBV15 and TRBJ2-3; 9 bases line up with TRBD2. V lost 1 base to trimming and J lost 0 bases; unmatched junction nucleotides: 17. The CDR3 length is 21 residues. Germline V gene lookup returns CDR1 LNHNV and CDR2 YYDKDF (reference sequence). The CDR3 sequence is CATSRGWPFAGGNASTDTQYF. CDR3 DNA sequence: TGTGCCACCAGCAGAGGGTGGCCATTTGCGGGAGGGAACGCTAGCACAGATACGCAGTATTTT.

The sample holds many counts of this clonotype. The V gene is TRBV11-2, the J gene TRBJ2-1; D is possibly TRBD1 (6 bases). The CDR3 sequence is 14 residues long. Trimming stripped 2 bases from V and 5 bases from J, with 10 bases between. Germline V gene sequence: CDR1 SGHAT, CDR2 FQNNGV. The CDR3 loop reads CASSLWAGDNEQFF. The CDR3 DNA reads TGTGCCAGCAGCTTATGGGCAGGGGACAATGAGCAGTTCTTC.

This clonotype was picked up many times. This rearrangement joins TRBV6-2 or TRBV6-3 to TRBJ2-1; TRBD1 or TRBD2 may be the D gene (5 bases each). The CDR3 has 10 amino acids. V was clipped by 8 bases and J by 9 bases, with 8 bases between them. Germline CDR1 MNHEY, CDR2 SVGEGT. CDR3 region: CASGGFEQFF. CDR3 sequence (DNA): TGTGCCAGCGGGGGATTTGAGCAGTTCTTC.

This clonotype was recorded a few times. The CDR3 DNA reads TGTGCCAGCTCACCACCAGGACTAGCTGGAGAGACCCAGTACTTC. It encodes CASSPPGLAGETQYF. The gene calls are TRBV18 and TRBJ2-5, with 8 nucleotides matching TRBD2. Germline CDR1 is KGHSH and CDR2 is LQKENI. Trimming cost V 0 bases and J 4 bases; bases outside gene matches: 4. The CDR3 has 15 amino acids.

A few counts support this clonotype. The chain uses TRBV11-2 and TRBJ2-3, with TRBD2 identical over 8 bases. After removal of 2 bases from V and 0 bases from J, the junction contained 7 bases not matched to a gene. CDR1 and CDR2 from the germline V gene are SGHAT and FQNNGV. This CDR3 is 17 amino acids long. As DNA, the CDR3 is TGTGCCAGCAGCTTATTATCTGGCGGGGGGAGCACAGATACGCAGTATTTT. Translated: CASSLLSGGGSTDTQYF.

This clonotype was seen a few times. This chain links TRBV20-1 with TRBJ2-7; a weak D match, TRBD2 (6 bases). Per germline, CDR1 DFQATT and CDR2 SNEGSKA (reference sequence). The CDR3 runs to 15 residues. The V gene lost 0 bases and the J gene lost 7 bases, with 19 bases spanning the gap. The CDR3 bases are TGCAGTGCTAGAGATGTGGGCGGGAAGAAATGGGAGCAGTACTTC. Translation: CSARDVGGKKWEQYF.

The chain recombines TRBV20-1 with TRBJ2-1; maybe TRBD2 (5 bases). This CDR3 comprises 15 residues. V lost 1 base and J 3 bases, leaving 13 bases between the germline ends. CDR1 is DFQATT, CDR2 SNEGSKA, per germline (reference sequence). The CDR3 DNA reads as TGCAGTGCTAGAGGCCCGGGATGGGACTACAATGAGCAGTTCTTC. Encoded protein: CSARGPGWDYNEQFF.

V usage is TRBV6-2 or TRBV6-3 and J usage is TRBJ2-4, with 7 nucleotides matching TRBD1. The CDR3 runs 16 residues. Germline V gene data show CDR1 as MNHEY and CDR2 as SVGEGT. V shed 2 bases, J shed 0 bases, and the junction held 4 bases outside the gene matches. CDR3 sequence: CASSYGGQKAKNIQYF. The DNA of the CDR3 is TGTGCCAGCAGTTACGGGGGACAGAAAGCCAAAAACATTCAGTACTTC.

This clonotype was counted only a few times. The gene calls are TRBV7-6 and TRBJ2-2; D possibly uses TRBD1 or TRBD2 (5 bases each). Germline V lookup: CDR1 SGHVS, CDR2 FNYEAQ. V was clipped by 7 bases and J by 6 bases, with 12 bases between them. CDR3 size: 13 residues. The CDR3 DNA is TGTGCCAGCAAAGGGGACCGAGCCGGGGAGCTGTTTTTT. Translation: CASKGDRAGELFF.

This clonotype has more than one count but fewer than ten. The V call is TRBV20-1, the J call TRBJ2-3, with D perhaps matching TRBD2 (6 bases). CDR3 length: 12 amino acids. Germline V CDR1 and CDR2: DFQATT, SNEGSKA (reference sequence). V gave up 3 bases and J gave up 8 bases, with 12 bases separating them. The CDR3 loop is CSASPTGATQYF. CDR3 nucleotide sequence: TGCAGTGCTAGTCCTACGGGAGCTACGCAGTATTTT.

The V and J genes are TRBV5-1 and TRBJ1-4, with 9 bases identical to TRBD1. V lost 4 bases and J lost 7; bases outside the gene matches: 5. The CDR3 is made up of 14 amino acids. Germline-derived CDR1 and CDR2 are SGHRS and YFSETQ. The CDR3 is CASSVGQGTEKLFF. CDR3 DNA: TGCGCCAGCAGCGTGGGACAGGGTACTGAAAAACTGTTTTTT.

The rearrangement links TRBV4-2 to TRBJ2-5; possible D gene TRBD2, 5 bases. The CDR3 length is 15 residues. Germline CDR1 reads LGHNA; CDR2 reads YNFKEQ. V gave up 3 bases and J gave up 4 bases, with 15 bases separating them. The CDR3 region is CASSHERGWGETQYF. The DNA of the CDR3 is TGTGCCAGCAGCCATGAACGGGGATGGGGAGAGACCCAGTACTTC.

This clonotype was counted ten times or more. V is TRBV10-3 and J is TRBJ2-3, with D possibly being TRBD1 or TRBD2 (6 bases each). Trimming left V 6 bases short and J 4 bases short, with 17 bases between. CDR1 and CDR2 (germline): ENHRY, SYGVKD. The CDR3 has 15 amino acids. In nucleotides, the CDR3 is TGTGCCATCAGCCCTGAAGGGGGGTCGGCAGATACGCAGTATTTT. Protein sequence: CAISPEGGSADTQYF.

The sample holds many counts of this clonotype. The chain has TRBV28 and TRBJ1-6, with D possibly matching TRBD1 (6 bases). Per the germline V gene, CDR1 is MDHEN and CDR2 is SYDVKM. V lost 5 bases and J lost 3, with 17 bases in between. This CDR3 contains 17 residues. For the CDR3, the DNA is TGTGCCAGCAGTCCCTGGACAGCTAACGACTATAATTCACCCCTCCACTTT. Protein sequence: CASSPWTANDYNSPLHF.

This clonotype occurred a few times. The V and J genes are TRBV9 and TRBJ1-6, with D tentatively TRBD1 (6 bases). Germline-derived CDR1 and CDR2 are SGDLS and YYNGEE. The CDR3 length is 14 residues. Trimming left V 3 bases short and J 7 bases short, with 11 bases between. CDR3 DNA sequence: TGTGCCAGCAGCGACACAGGGCTAAATTCACCCCTCCACTTT. Its protein product is CASSDTGLNSPLHF.

This chain uses TRBV28 with TRBJ2-4; 8 bases match TRBD2. V lost 3 bases to trimming and J lost 3 bases; unmatched junction nucleotides: 10. The CDR3 contains 17 residues. In germline, CDR1 is MDHEN, CDR2 SYDVKM. The CDR3 DNA sequence: TGTGCCAGCAGTTTCCCTCTAGCGGGTTCTTTCAAAAACATTCAGTACTTC. Translation: CASSFPLAGSFKNIQYF.

This sequence joins TRBV15 and TRBJ2-3, with TRBD1 matching 8 bases. The CDR3 totals 18 residues. The ends lost 0 bases at V and 5 bases at J; junction bases unmatched: 13. Germline V gene lookup returns CDR1 LNHNV and CDR2 YYDKDF (reference sequence). The DNA of the CDR3 is TGTGCCACCAGCAGAGATTCCTACGGGGGCAGGGGGCAAGATACGCAGTATTTT. Protein: CATSRDSYGGRGQDTQYF. The variable domain in full, with the rest retrieved from reference TRBV15 and TRBJ2-3, is DAMVIQNPRYQVTQFGKPVTLSCSQTLNHNVMYWYQQKSSQAPKLLFHYYDKDFNNEADTPDNFQSRRPNTSFCFLDIRSPGLGDTAMYLCATSRDSYGGRGQDTQYFGPGTRLTVL.

The V gene is TRBV9, the J gene TRBJ2-7, with no clear D. CDR3 length: 16 amino acids. Trimming removed 3 bases at V and 2 bases at J, with 18 bases between. Germline CDR1 SGDLS, CDR2 YYNGEE. The CDR3 reads CASSAGPGSDPYEQYF. The CDR3 nucleotides are TGTGCCAGCAGCGCTGGACCTGGGTCCGACCCCTACGAGCAGTACTTC.

Worth noting for this clonotype: At one end the junction does not follow the germline gene, possibly because of a read error. The chain couples TRBV14 to TRBJ2-2, with D perhaps matching TRBD2 (5 bases). Looked up from germline, CDR1 is SGHDN and CDR2 is FVKESK. The CDR3 is 13 amino acids. The CDR3 DNA follows: TGTGCCAGCAACCGGGGATTAACCGGGGAGCTGCTTTTT. This translates into CASNRGLTGELLF.

The chain recombines TRBV20-1 with TRBJ2-1; unclear D gene. Per germline, CDR1 DFQATT and CDR2 SNEGSKA (reference sequence). V lost 2 bases and J lost 8, with 7 bases in between. This CDR3 is 11 amino acids long. CDR3 sequence reads: CSARRTDEQFF. The DNA for the CDR3 is TGCAGTGCTAGAAGAACAGATGAGCAGTTCTTC.

This clonotype was detected ten times or more. The chain recombines TRBV6-6 with TRBJ1-1, with D possibly being TRBD1 (5 bases). This CDR3 is built from 12 residues. Germline V gene lookup returns CDR1 MNHNY and CDR2 SVGAGI (reference sequence). V lost 6 bases and J lost 1, with 6 bases in between. As DNA, the CDR3 is TGTGCCAGCAGGGGGGGGAACACTGAAGCTTTCTTT. It is translated as CASRGGNTEAFF.

This clonotype occurred a few times. This chain links TRBV7-2 with TRBJ2-7, with TRBD1 matching 7 bases. The J segment lost 6 bases and the V segment lost 1 base, leaving 6 bases of the junction unmatched. This CDR3 region has 14 residues. The germline V gene encodes CDR1 SGHTA and CDR2 FQGNSA. CDR3 protein: CASSLVGDRAEQYF. DNA for the CDR3: TGTGCCAGCAGCTTAGTCGGTGACAGGGCCGAGCAGTACTTC.

This clonotype was observed a handful of times. The chain recombines TRBV6-1 with TRBJ2-3, with D possibly called TRBD1 or TRBD2 (6 bases each). Looked up from germline, CDR1 is MNHNS and CDR2 is SASEGT. The germline V and J ends were trimmed by 10 bases and 0 bases, with 11 bases remaining between them. The CDR3 loop spans 13 amino acids. Here the CDR3 DNA reads TGTGCCACCCTAGGGGGGAGCACAGATACGCAGTATTTT. Its translation is CATLGGSTDTQYF.

This clonotype was seen only a few times. The V call is TRBV2, the J call TRBJ2-1, with D possibly TRBD1 on 6 matching bases. In germline, CDR1 is SNHLY, CDR2 FYNNEI. Trimming stripped 4 bases from V and 2 bases from J, with 18 bases between. The CDR3 spans 17 residues. The CDR3 sequence is CASSGTELEGPYNEQFF. Here the CDR3 DNA reads TGTGCCAGCAGTGGGACAGAACTTGAGGGGCCCTACAATGAGCAGTTCTTC.

The chain uses TRBV14 and TRBJ1-1; the D gene is possibly TRBD1 (5 bases). This CDR3 region has 13 residues. Trimming shortened V by 1 base and J by 10 bases, and 13 bases separated the two germline ends. In germline, CDR1 is SGHDN, CDR2 FVKESK. The CDR3 region is CASSQVSSQGAFF. The CDR3 DNA is TGTGCCAGCAGCCAAGTTTCCAGTCAGGGAGCTTTCTTT.

The chain recombines TRBV20-1 with TRBJ2-1, with 8 nucleotides matching TRBD2. This CDR3 comprises 13 residues. Germline V gene sequence: CDR1 DFQATT, CDR2 SNEGSKA (reference sequence). J gave up 7 bases and V 3 bases, and 5 bases lay outside the gene matches. The CDR3 protein is CSASGGAGNEQFF. CDR3 bases: TGCAGTGCTAGCGGGGGGGCCGGGAATGAGCAGTTCTTC.